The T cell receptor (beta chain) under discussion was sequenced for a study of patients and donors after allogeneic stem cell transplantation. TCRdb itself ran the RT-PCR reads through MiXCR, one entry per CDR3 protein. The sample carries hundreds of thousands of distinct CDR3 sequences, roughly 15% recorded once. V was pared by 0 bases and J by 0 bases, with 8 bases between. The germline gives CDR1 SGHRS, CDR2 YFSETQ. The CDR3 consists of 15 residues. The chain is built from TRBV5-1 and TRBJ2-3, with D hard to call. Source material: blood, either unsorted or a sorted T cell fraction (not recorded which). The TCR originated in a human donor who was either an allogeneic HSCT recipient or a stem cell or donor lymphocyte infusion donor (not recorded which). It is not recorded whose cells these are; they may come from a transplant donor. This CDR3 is CASSLDWSSTDTQYF. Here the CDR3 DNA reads TGCGCCAGCAGCTTGGACTGGTCTAGCACAGATACGCAGTATTTT.